The rows below give T cell receptor beta chains drawn from one sample of a study of T cell responses to AZD1222 COVID-19 vaccine. The repertoire was sequenced with immunoSEQ multiplex PCR; TCRdb's copy has only in-frame clones and lacks some. The data hold 90,000 to 150,000 clones, with roughly 87% observed a single time. The sequenced sample was peripheral blood, obtained 28 days after the second AZD1222 dose. These receptors all stem from an adult who received the AZD1222 COVID-19 vaccine. Both conserved end residues are part of each CDR3. D genes are given only for firm matches. Size tells how often a clone was seen (once, few, many) or the class of an expanded clone, and some rows leave it out.

clone size | D gene | J gene | V gene | CDR3 DNA | CDR3 protein
. | . | TRBJ2-1 | TRBV7-9 | TGTGCCAGCAGCTTAGGGGGTGGTGAGCAGTTCTTC | CASSLGGGEQFF
. | . | TRBJ1-4 | TRBV18 | TGTGCCAGCTCACGACAGGCCGATAATGAAAAACTGTTTTTT | CASSRQADNEKLFF
. | . | TRBJ1-6 | TRBV4-3 | TGCGCCAGCAGCCATGGCAGGGGAAATTCACCCCTCCACTTT | CASSHGRGNSPLHF
. | TRBD1 | TRBJ1-6 | TRBV19 | TGTGCCAGTAGCCTGGGACAGGGGACTTCACCCCTCCACTTT | CASSLGQGTSPLHF
few | . | TRBJ2-7 | TRBV25-1 | TGTGCCAGCAGAAGGGGGTCCTACGAGCAGTACTTC | CASRRGSYEQYF
. | TRBD1 | TRBJ2-5 | TRBV10-3 | TGTGCCATCAGTATGGGACAGGGGGAAGGGGAGACCCAGTACTTC | CAISMGQGEGETQYF
. | . | TRBJ1-1 | TRBV29-1 | TGCAGCGCCGCGGCTTCACAGAACACTGAAGCTTTCTTT | CSAAASQNTEAFF
. | . | TRBJ1-1 | TRBV30 | TGTGCCTGGACCTCTCAGGGTTTTACTGAAGCTTTCTTT | CAWTSQGFTEAFF
. | TRBD1 | TRBJ1-5 | TRBV6-2/TRBV6-3 | TGTGCCAGCAGTTACCCCGACGATGACAGGGGGCTCAATCAGCCCCAGCATTTT | CASSYPDDDRGLNQPQHF
. | . | TRBJ2-1 | TRBV19 | TGTGCCAGTAGTATCCGGAGGGGCTTTGGCAATGAGCAGTTCTTC | CASSIRRGFGNEQFF
once | . | TRBJ1-4 | TRBV27 | TGTGCCAGCAGCAAAGTAGCTTATAATGAAAAACTGTTTTTT | CASSKVAYNEKLFF
few | TRBD2 | TRBJ2-3 | TRBV4-1 | TGCGCCAGCAGCCAAGATGCCCTGCTAGCGGGGGGTACAGATACGCAGTATTTT | CASSQDALLAGGTDTQYF
. | TRBD1 | TRBJ2-7 | TRBV11-1 | TGTGCCAGCAGCTTATCCTTGGACAGGGGGTACGAGCAGTACTTC | CASSLSLDRGYEQYF
. | . | TRBJ1-2 | TRBV29-1 | TGCAGCGTATATCCCAGGGCGGGTGGCTACACCTTC | CSVYPRAGGYTF
. | . | TRBJ1-1 | TRBV9 | TGTGCCAGCAGCGTAGGCAGGCTGAACACTGAAGCTTTCTTT | CASSVGRLNTEAFF
. | . | TRBJ1-6 | TRBV5-8 | TGTGCCAGCAGCCAGGACAGAACTGGTTCACCCCTCCACTTT | CASSQDRTGSPLHF